These 14 T cell receptor beta chains came from one sample sequenced in a study of blood T cell repertoires in COVID-19. The method was immunoSEQ multiplex PCR; TCRdb's version includes in-frame clones alone and lacks a portion of them. This table has about 50,000 clones, 90% appearing once. The sequencing input was peripheral blood. Source of these receptors: a woman older than 75 with acute or convalescent COVID-19.

The gene calls are TRBV5-1 and TRBJ2-2; 9 bases are a match to TRBD2. Germline V gene sequence: CDR1 SGHRS, CDR2 YFSETQ. J lost 5 bases, V lost 2 bases, and 7 bases had no gene match. The CDR3 consists of 16 residues. The CDR3 here is CASSFPAGGWTGELFF. The DNA of the CDR3 is TGCGCCAGCAGCTTTCCAGCGGGAGGTTGGACCGGGGAGCTGTTTTTT.

V is TRBV5-1 and J is TRBJ1-1; perhaps TRBD1 as D (5 bases). Trimming pared 0 bases from V and 2 bases from J, leaving 11 bases between. The CDR3 sequence is 15 residues long. The germline gives CDR1 SGHRS, CDR2 YFSETQ. The CDR3 region has the DNA TGCGCCAGCAGCTTGGGGACAAGGACAAACACTGAAGCTTTCTTT. This gives the protein CASSLGTRTNTEAFF.

The rearrangement links TRBV4-3 to TRBJ1-6; tentative D call: TRBD1 (6 bases). Trimming removed 0 bases at V and 3 bases at J, with 9 bases between. Germline V gives CDR1 LGHNA, CDR2 YSLEER. The CDR3 extends over 16 amino acids. The CDR3 region has the DNA TGCGCCAGCAGCCAAGAGGGGGCAGGCTATAATTCACCCCTCCACTTT. It encodes CASSQEGAGYNSPLHF.

The chain joins TRBV6-1 to TRBJ1-4; no clear D gene. This CDR3 region has 12 residues. Germline V gene data show CDR1 as MNHNS and CDR2 as SASEGT. V shed 6 bases and J shed 7 bases, with 9 bases lying between them. In DNA, the CDR3 is TGTGCCAGCAGGCGACCGGGTGAAAAACTGTTTTTT. Amino acid sequence: CASRRPGEKLFF.

The J gene is TRBJ2-7, the V gene TRBV24-1; 8 bases agree with TRBD1. V shed 6 bases, J shed 1 base, and the junction held 7 bases outside the gene matches. Germline V gene lookup returns CDR1 KGHDR and CDR2 SFDVKD. The CDR3 totals 15 residues. DNA of the CDR3: TGTGCCACCAGTCTTGGACAGGGCCCTTCCTACGAGCAGTACTTC. Residues: CATSLGQGPSYEQYF.

The chain has TRBV6-6 and TRBJ2-3; 10 bases are shared with TRBD2. Germline V CDR1 and CDR2: MNHNY, SVGAGI (reference sequence). V lost 6 bases, J lost 2 bases, and 5 bases stayed unmatched. The CDR3 consists of 15 residues. The CDR3 here is CASRRAGGITDTQYF. CDR3 in DNA: TGTGCCAGCAGAAGAGCGGGAGGGATCACAGATACGCAGTATTTT.

The rearrangement uses TRBV18 and TRBJ1-3, with D possibly being TRBD1 (6 bases). Trimming shortened V by 1 base and J by 1 base, and 14 bases separated the two germline ends. The V gene's germline CDR1 is KGHSH and CDR2 LQKENI. The CDR3 length is 17 residues. The CDR3 region is CASSPLTQGASGNTIYF. The CDR3 bases are TGTGCCAGCTCACCACTCACACAGGGCGCGTCTGGAAACACCATATATTTT.

The chain links TRBV6-5 to TRBJ1-1; 10 nucleotides agree with TRBD1. V lost 7 bases to trimming and J lost 3 bases; unmatched junction nucleotides: 8. This CDR3 has 15 amino acids. Germline-derived CDR1 and CDR2 are MNHEY and SVGAGI. The CDR3, as DNA: TGTGCCAGCACCCCCCGACAGGGGGCAGACACTGAAGCTTTCTTT. It is translated as CASTPRQGADTEAFF.

The chain links TRBV3-1 (or the pseudogene TRBV3-2) to TRBJ2-7; 8 nucleotides align to TRBD1. The trim removed 3 bases at V and 5 bases at J, leaving 12 bases unmatched. The V gene's germline CDR1 is LGHDT and CDR2 YNNKEL (reference sequence). CDR3 length: 16 amino acids. CDR3 sequence reads: CASSQDAAGGNHEQYF. Here the CDR3 DNA reads TGTGCCAGCAGCCAGGACGCGGCAGGGGGCAACCACGAGCAGTACTTC.

J is TRBJ2-3 and V is TRBV7-9; 7 bases are shared with TRBD2. The J segment lost 7 bases and the V segment lost 1 base, leaving 11 bases of the junction unmatched. The CDR3 runs to 16 residues. Germline lookup yields CDR1 SEHNR and CDR2 FQNEAQ (reference sequence). CDR3: CASSLVSGGRRNTQYF. The DNA for the CDR3 is TGTGCCAGCAGCTTAGTCTCGGGCGGGAGAAGGAATACGCAGTATTTT.

The chain links TRBV11-3 to TRBJ2-1, with TRBD2 matching over 12 bases. Trimming removed 5 bases from V and 3 bases from J; junction bases left unmatched: 8. Germline V CDR1 and CDR2: SGHNT, YENEEA. The CDR3 is made up of 17 amino acids. The CDR3 region is CASSLETSGSVYNEQFF. DNA of the CDR3: TGTGCCAGCAGCCTCGAGACTAGCGGGAGTGTCTACAATGAGCAGTTCTTC.

This chain connects TRBV13 to TRBJ2-5, with TRBD2 matching over 10 bases. Germline V gene sequence: CDR1 PRHDT, CDR2 FYEKMQ (reference sequence). Unmatched junction bases numbered 14, after V lost 0 bases and J lost 4 bases. The CDR3 extends over 19 amino acids. CDR3 in DNA: TGTGCCAGCAGCTTAGGGGGACTAGCGCAATCAATTGGACTAGAGACCCAGTACTTC. Protein product: CASSLGGLAQSIGLETQYF.

V and J are TRBV5-5 and TRBJ1-2, with a possible D match to TRBD1 (6 bases). The V gene's germline CDR1 is SGHKS and CDR2 YYEKEE (reference sequence). The V end lost 3 bases, the J end lost 2 bases, and 11 bases lay between the germline ends. CDR3 length equals 14 residues. CDR3 sequence reads: CASSYRDNNYGYTF. In DNA, the CDR3 is TGTGCCAGCAGCTACCGGGACAACAACTATGGCTACACCTTC.

The chain is built from TRBV9 and TRBJ2-5, with D perhaps matching TRBD2 (7 bases). V lost 6 bases to trimming and J lost 5 bases, with 20 bases between them. CDR1 and CDR2 (germline): SGDLS, YYNGEE. This CDR3 region has 15 residues. CDR3 amino acids: CASTLRGAGGETQYF. The CDR3 DNA reads TGTGCCAGCACCCTCCGGGGGGCAGGCGGTGAGACCCAGTACTTC.